This passage covers 4 T cell receptor beta chains from one sample sequenced in a study of T cells in localized non-small cell lung cancer. Generated by immunoSEQ multiplex PCR, the TCRdb table keeps only in-frame clones and is missing some. The sample holds more than 3,500 clones, around 25% seen once. This sample comprised lung tumor tissue, obtained before any cancer treatment. Receptor source: a male donor at least 60 years old with stage I lung adenocarcinoma.

The chain couples TRBV28 to TRBJ1-5; the D gene is possibly TRBD1 (6 bases). The CDR3 consists of 12 residues. Germline CDR1 MDHEN, CDR2 SYDVKM. V was pared by 3 bases and J by 7 bases, with 7 bases between. The CDR3: CASSLGGQPQHF. For the CDR3, the DNA is TGTGCCAGCAGTTTGGGGGGCCAGCCCCAGCATTTT. Variable domain in full (rest from reference TRBV28 and TRBJ1-5): DVKVTQSSRYLVKRTGEKVFLECVQDMDHENMFWYRQDPGLGLRLIYFSYDVKMKEKGDIPEGYSVSREKKERFSLILESASTNQTSMYLCASSLGGQPQHFGDGTRLSIL.

This chain joins TRBV18 and TRBJ1-2; no clear D. This CDR3 has 13 residues. CDR1 is KGHSH, CDR2 LQKENI, per germline. V lost 6 bases, J lost 8 bases, and 16 bases lay in between. The CDR3 DNA is TGTGCCAGCTCCCGTGACCGCCCGCAGGGCTACACCTTC. Translating it yields CASSRDRPQGYTF.

This clone counts as medium-sized. This rearrangement joins TRBV9 to TRBJ2-3, with TRBD2 as a possible D gene (5 bases). CDR1 is SGDLS and CDR2 is YYNGEE in the germline V gene. The ends were cut back, 4 bases at V and 4 bases at J, with 22 bases in the middle. The CDR3 is made up of 17 amino acids. Here the CDR3 reads CASSLRGGRGEADTQYF. In DNA, the CDR3 is TGTGCCAGCAGCCTACGAGGTGGTCGGGGAGAGGCAGATACGCAGTATTTT.

This clone rates as medium-sized. The chain has TRBV6-8 and TRBJ2-7; TRBD1 matches 10 bases. Germline values: CDR1 MNHGY, CDR2 SAAAGT. V gave up 5 bases and J gave up 5 bases; unmatched junction bases: 9. This CDR3 region has 15 residues. CDR3 residues: CASSTTGTGVHEQYF. The CDR3 region has the DNA TGTGCCAGCAGTACCACCGGGACAGGGGTCCACGAGCAGTACTTC.